This T cell receptor beta chain was identified in a study of blood T cell repertoires in COVID-19. Looking at the study overall: Sites in the United States, Italy and Spain provided acute and convalescent COVID-19 samples. Sample material is recorded as cDNA or gDNA derived from T cells, B-cell-depleted T cells, or PBMCs.

Authors' data handling: It was from reference gene primer amplification that nucleated cell counts were estimated. The protocol was immunoSEQ multiplex PCR, while the TCRdb copy is restricted to in-frame clones and leaves out a portion. The DNA gave D and trimming, while V, J and clone size come from that table. Of about 71,000 clones in the sample, about four fifths were seen once. The germline gives CDR1 MNHNY, CDR2 SVGAGI (reference sequence). V lost 2 bases to trimming and J lost 0 bases; unmatched junction nucleotides: 2. The CDR3 loop spans 16 amino acids. The source material was peripheral blood. The chain combines TRBV6-6 with TRBJ1-3, with TRBD1 matching 9 bases. This receptor was identified in an elderly woman with acute or convalescent COVID-19. The CDR3 sequence is CASSYLTGGSGNTIYF. CDR3 in DNA: TGTGCCAGCAGTTACCTGACAGGGGGCTCTGGAAACACCATATATTTT.